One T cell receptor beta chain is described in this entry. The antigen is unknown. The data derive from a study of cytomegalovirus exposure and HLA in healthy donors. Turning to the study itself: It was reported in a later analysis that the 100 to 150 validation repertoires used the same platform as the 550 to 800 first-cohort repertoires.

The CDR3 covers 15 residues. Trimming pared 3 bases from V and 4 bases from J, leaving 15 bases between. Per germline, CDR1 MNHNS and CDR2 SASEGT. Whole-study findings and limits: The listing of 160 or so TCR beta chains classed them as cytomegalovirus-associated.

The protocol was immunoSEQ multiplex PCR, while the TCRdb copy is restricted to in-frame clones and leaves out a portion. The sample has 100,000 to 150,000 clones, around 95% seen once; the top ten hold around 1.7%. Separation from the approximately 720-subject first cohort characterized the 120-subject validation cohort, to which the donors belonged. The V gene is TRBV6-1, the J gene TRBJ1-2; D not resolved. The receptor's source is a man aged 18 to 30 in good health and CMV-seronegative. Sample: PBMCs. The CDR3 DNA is TGTGCCAGCAGTGACGAGAGGAGGGTCATCTATGGCTACACCTTC. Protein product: CASSDERRVIYGYTF.